The 32 T cell receptor beta chains listed next were all sequenced from one sample in a study of T cells after yellow fever vaccination. TCRdb ran MiXCR on the 5' RACE reads and lists one entry per CDR3 protein. Seen here are 450,000 to 650,000 distinct CDR3 sequences, about a fifth observed once, and the top ten hold around 16%. This material consisted of PBMCs, taken approximately 20 days after the first yellow fever vaccination. The receptors here all came from a man younger than 35 who received the YFV17D yellow fever vaccine.

This clonotype occurred a few times. CDR3 nucleotides: TGTGCCAGCAGTACAGGTCGGCTGAATTCACCCCTCCACTTT. It codes for CASSTGRLNSPLHF. The chain has TRBV6-2 or TRBV6-3 and TRBJ1-6, with a tentative D call TRBD1 (5 bases). Germline V gene lookup returns CDR1 MNHEY and CDR2 SVGEGT. V lost 5 bases, J lost 7 bases, and 12 bases lay in between. The CDR3 consists of 14 residues.

There are a few counts of this clonotype. The J gene is TRBJ1-5, the V gene TRBV3-1, with D possibly being TRBD1 (6 bases). From germline, CDR1 is LGHDT and CDR2 YNNKEL (reference sequence). V was cut by 8 bases and J by 6 bases, with 17 bases left in between. The CDR3 is 14 amino acids. CDR3 amino acids: CASSRGAWGQPQHF. The CDR3 DNA reads TGTGCCAGCTCTAGGGGGGCTTGGGGTCAGCCCCAGCATTTT.

This clonotype was seen more than once but under ten times. The rearrangement uses TRBV3-1 and TRBJ2-3; D remains unclear. V was cut by 2 bases and J by 0 bases, with 12 bases left in between. CDR3 length equals 16 residues. Germline lookup yields CDR1 LGHDT and CDR2 YNNKEL (reference sequence). CDR3 in amino acids: CASSQMGHPSTDTQYF. The CDR3 DNA sequence: TGTGCCAGCAGCCAAATGGGCCACCCTAGCACAGATACGCAGTATTTT.

This clonotype was counted only a few times. This chain links TRBV29-1 with TRBJ1-5; D remains unclear. CDR3 length: 16 residues. CDR1 and CDR2 (germline): SQVTM, ANQGSEA. CDR3 in DNA: TGCACCCCCCCCCCTTCCACCCGATGGGGCAATCAGCCCCAGCATTTT. This sequence encodes CTPPPSTRWGNQPQHF.

The chain has TRBV6-1 and TRBJ2-3; 7 nucleotides align to TRBD1. The trim removed 2 bases at V and 5 bases at J, leaving 1 base unmatched. The germline gives CDR1 MNHNS, CDR2 SASEGT. This CDR3 region has 13 residues. Here the CDR3 reads CASSEQGVDTQYF. Here the CDR3 DNA reads TGTGCCAGCAGTGAACAGGGGGTAGATACGCAGTATTTT.

This clonotype was detected only a few times. The chain employs TRBV10-3 and TRBJ1-1, with 8 positions matching TRBD1. The V gene end was trimmed by 3 bases and the J gene end by 3 bases; junction bases not matched to a gene: 3. Germline CDR1 is ENHRY and CDR2 is SYGVKD. The CDR3 runs 14 residues. The DNA for the CDR3 is TGTGCCATCAGTGACTCGACAGGGGACACTGAAGCTTTCTTT. Amino acids: CAISDSTGDTEAFF.

The CDR3 protein is CASSFGTVEAFF. The CDR3, as DNA: TGTGCCAGCAGCTTCGGGACAGTTGAAGCTTTCTTT. The chain uses TRBV11-2 and TRBJ1-1, with 7 bases aligning to TRBD1. This CDR3 has 12 residues. The V gene's germline CDR1 is SGHAT and CDR2 FQNNGV. Trimming took 3 bases from V and 7 from J; bases not matched to a gene: 2.

This clonotype has only a few counts. The rearrangement uses TRBV27 and TRBJ1-5, with D perhaps matching TRBD1 (5 bases). From germline, CDR1 is MNHEY and CDR2 SMNVEV (reference sequence). The CDR3 sequence is 14 residues long. Trimming removed 0 bases from V and 7 bases from J, with 10 bases in between. CDR3 nucleotide sequence: TGTGCCAGCAGTTTATCAGGGTGGGACCAGCCCCAGCATTTT. Amino acid sequence: CASSLSGWDQPQHF.

This clonotype was seen only a few times. J is TRBJ2-3 and V is TRBV10-3, with D possibly matching TRBD2 (6 bases). V was pared by 4 bases and J by 5 bases, with 13 bases between. This CDR3 comprises 14 residues. Germline loops: CDR1 ENHRY, CDR2 SYGVKD. The CDR3, as DNA: TGTGCCATCAGTGTCTCTAGCGTCCAAGATACGCAGTATTTT. Protein product: CAISVSSVQDTQYF.

Concerning this clonotype itself: At one of its ends the junction is not consistent with the germline gene, which may arise from a read error. The gene calls are TRBV12-3 or TRBV12-4 and TRBJ2-5; TRBD1 is a possible D gene (6 bases). The CDR3 is made up of 18 amino acids. CDR3 nucleotides: TGTGCCTGCAGTTTTTGGGGCAGGGGATTATTTAAACGAGAGACCCAGTACTTC. It is translated as CACSFWGRGLFKRETQYF.

The V gene is TRBV11-2, the J gene TRBJ2-3; TRBD2 agrees at 11 bases. V lost 5 bases, J lost 5 bases, and 9 bases stayed unmatched. Germline-derived CDR1 and CDR2 are SGHAT and FQNNGV. This CDR3 has 16 residues. The CDR3 loop reads CASSRVAGGLGDTQYF. The DNA for the CDR3 is TGTGCCAGCAGCAGGGTAGCGGGGGGGCTTGGAGATACGCAGTATTTT. Based on the CDR3 plus reference TRBV11-2 and TRBJ2-3, the full variable domain is EAGVAQSPRYKIIEKRQSVAFWCNPISGHATLYWYQQILGQGPKLLIQFQNNGVVDDSQLPKDRFSAERLKGVDSTLKIQPAKLEDSAVYLCASSRVAGGLGDTQYFGPGTRLTVL.

Details on this clonotype: The junction differs from germline at one of its ends, possibly a read error. The chain links TRBV12-3 or TRBV12-4 to TRBJ2-2, with D possibly called TRBD1 or TRBD2 (5 bases each). This CDR3 has 13 amino acids. CDR3 coding DNA: TGTGCCAGCAGTGAGGGGAACACCGAGGAGCTGTTTTTT. It is translated as CASSEGNTEELFF.

This clonotype occurred a few times. The chain combines TRBV30 with TRBJ2-7; 10 nucleotides line up with TRBD1. Germline CDR1 GTSNPN, CDR2 SVGIG (reference sequence). Trimming at V came to 0 bases and at J to 1 base, leaving 6 bases not matched to a gene. CDR3 size: 16 residues. CDR3 in DNA: TGTGCCTGGAGTGTACCGGGACAGGGGATTTCCTACGAGCAGTACTTC. It specifies CAWSVPGQGISYEQYF.

J is TRBJ2-6 and V is TRBV15, with a possible D match to TRBD2 (5 bases). Germline assignment: CDR1 LNHNV and CDR2 YYDKDF (reference sequence). The CDR3 is 13 amino acids. V was pared by 8 bases and J by 6 bases, with 11 bases between. The CDR3 spells CATAGYVANVLTF. CDR3 coding DNA: TGTGCCACCGCGGGTTACGTGGCCAACGTCCTGACTTTC.

This clonotype was observed a handful of times. The chain links TRBV7-2 to TRBJ1-3, with unresolved D. Germline assignment: CDR1 SGHTA and CDR2 FQGNSA. The CDR3 spans 16 residues. Trimming pared 3 bases from V and 0 bases from J, leaving 12 bases between. In nucleotides, the CDR3 is TGTGCCAGCAGCTTTAACAGCTTACCCTCTGGAAACACCATATATTTT. Protein: CASSFNSLPSGNTIYF.

The rearrangement uses TRBV12-3 or TRBV12-4 and TRBJ1-2; D is undetermined. V lost 4 bases and J 2 bases, leaving 17 bases between the germline ends. The CDR3 is 16 amino acids. The CDR3 nucleotides read TGTGCCAGCAGTTACGACAACCGATATTTAAACTATGGCTACACCTTC. This sequence encodes CASSYDNRYLNYGYTF.

The J gene is TRBJ2-7, the V gene TRBV7-9; TRBD2 matches 8 bases. Per germline, CDR1 SEHNR and CDR2 FQNEAQ (reference sequence). V lost 1 base, J lost 2 bases, and 4 bases stayed unmatched. The length of the CDR3 is 15 residues. For the CDR3, the DNA is TGTGCCAGCAGCTTAGTGGCGGGGGGAGCCTACGAGCAGTACTTC. Protein: CASSLVAGGAYEQYF.

V and J are TRBV12-3 or TRBV12-4 and TRBJ1-4, with D unresolved. The CDR3 is made up of 14 amino acids. The germline V and J ends were trimmed by 4 bases and 7 bases, with 13 bases remaining between them. The CDR3 DNA follows: TGTGCCAGCAGTTCGGGTTCTTTGGGTGAAAAACTGTTTTTT. Its protein product is CASSSGSLGEKLFF.

This clonotype was detected only a few times. J is TRBJ1-4 and V is TRBV20-1; D is perhaps TRBD1 (6 bases). The V end was cut by 4 bases, the J end by 10 bases, with 16 bases between. The CDR3 spans 13 residues. The germline V gene encodes CDR1 DFQATT and CDR2 SNEGSKA (reference sequence). CDR3 coding DNA: TGCAGTGCTATGAACAGGGATGTGACAAAACTGTTTTTT. Protein: CSAMNRDVTKLFF.

This clonotype has ten or more counts. The rearrangement uses TRBV19 and TRBJ2-1, with D uncertain. CDR1 is LNHDA and CDR2 is SQIVND in the germline V gene (reference sequence). The length of the CDR3 is 13 residues. The V end lost 5 bases, the J end lost 9 bases, and 14 bases lay between the germline ends. DNA of the CDR3: TGTGCCAGTAGTGCACAGAAAGCAACTGAGCAGTTCTTC. Protein product: CASSAQKATEQFF.

The genes are TRBV6-2 or TRBV6-3 and TRBJ2-7; D unclear. Germline V gene data show CDR1 as MNHEY and CDR2 as SVGEGT. The CDR3 covers 13 residues. V was trimmed by 0 bases and J by 5 bases, leaving 8 bases between them. The CDR3, as DNA: TGTGCCAGCAGTTACTCGCGGCCCAACGAGCAGTACGTC. Translating it yields CASSYSRPNEQYV.

The chain couples TRBV6-2 or TRBV6-3 to TRBJ2-3, with a possible D match to TRBD2 (6 bases). This CDR3 region has 14 residues. Trimming took 5 bases from V and 1 from J, leaving 10 bases between them. Germline V lookup: CDR1 MNHEY, CDR2 SVGEGT. CDR3 in DNA: TGTGCCAGCAGTCGGGACTTCGGCACAGATACGCAGTATTTT. Amino acid sequence: CASSRDFGTDTQYF.

This clonotype was counted many times. This sequence joins TRBV12-3 or TRBV12-4 and TRBJ2-5; no clear D. V was clipped by 6 bases and J by 5 bases, with 13 bases between them. CDR3 length equals 13 residues. Written as DNA, the CDR3 is TGTGCCAGCAGCTACGGCCAAGGGGAGACCCAGTACTTC. It specifies CASSYGQGETQYF.

This clonotype came up a few times. Compared with germline, one end of the junction differs, possibly owing to a read error. J is TRBJ2-2 and V is TRBV5-1; 10 nucleotides line up with TRBD2. This CDR3 has 17 amino acids. Germline V gene lookup returns CDR1 SGHRS and CDR2 YFSETQ. The CDR3 sequence: CASSLFSGGPKTGELFF. The DNA of the CDR3 is TGCGCCAGCAGCTTATTTAGCGGGGGGCCGAAGACCGGGGAGCTGTTTTTT.

The chain is built from TRBV2 and TRBJ1-4; no clear D. The germline V gene encodes CDR1 SNHLY and CDR2 FYNNEI. Trimming took off 7 bases at V and 8 bases at J, with 17 bases between the two ends. This CDR3 region has 14 residues. CDR3 bases: TGTGCCAGCACCGCCCTGGACGGGAGAGAAAAACTGTTTTTT. Its translation is CASTALDGREKLFF.

This clonotype was counted many times. This chain uses TRBV5-1 with TRBJ2-5; TRBD1 aligns across 10 bases. From germline, CDR1 is SGHRS and CDR2 YFSETQ. The CDR3 is made up of 14 amino acids. Trimming cost V 3 bases and J 4 bases; bases outside gene matches: 3. The CDR3 DNA reads as TGCGCCAGCAGCTCGGGACAGGGGTTAGAGACCCAGTACTTC. Translating it yields CASSSGQGLETQYF.

This clonotype has more than one count but fewer than ten. The chain is built from TRBV5-1 and TRBJ2-5, with D tentatively TRBD1 or TRBD2 (6 bases each). V gave up 0 bases and J gave up 4 bases, with 13 bases separating them. There are 15 residues in the CDR3. Germline CDR1 and CDR2: SGHRS and YFSETQ. In DNA, the CDR3 is TGCGCCAGCAGCTTGGTGGACGGAGGGGGAGAGACCCAGTACTTC. Its protein product is CASSLVDGGGETQYF.

This rearrangement joins TRBV29-1 to TRBJ2-1; D remains ambiguous. Trimming removed 6 bases at V and 0 bases at J, with 12 bases between. The CDR3 length is 14 residues. Germline V gene sequence: CDR1 SQVTM, CDR2 ANQGSEA. For the CDR3, the DNA is TGCAGCGTCGCCAAGCGATTCTCCTACAATGAGCAGTTCTTC. Its translation is CSVAKRFSYNEQFF.

The chain is built from TRBV20-1 and TRBJ2-5; D might be TRBD1 (6 bases). The V end was cut by 1 base, the J end by 3 bases, with 15 bases between. The CDR3 length is 15 residues. In germline, CDR1 is DFQATT, CDR2 SNEGSKA (reference sequence). DNA of the CDR3: TGCAGTGCTAGAGGCGTCAGGGGCCGTGAAGAGACCCAGTACTTC. This gives the protein CSARGVRGREETQYF.

The chain has TRBV24-1 and TRBJ2-3; the match to TRBD2 covers 7 bases. The J segment lost 3 bases and the V segment lost 6 bases, leaving 8 bases of the junction unmatched. CDR1 and CDR2 from the germline V gene are KGHDR and SFDVKD. CDR3 size: 15 residues. This chain's CDR3 is CATSQAGDATDTQYF. Here the CDR3 DNA reads TGTGCCACCAGTCAGGCGGGGGATGCGACAGATACGCAGTATTTT.

The table lists this clonotype with a few counts. This chain joins TRBV29-1 and TRBJ2-2, with TRBD2 matching over 10 bases. The CDR3 is made up of 17 amino acids. Germline-derived CDR1 and CDR2 are SQVTM and ANQGSEA. V dropped 4 bases and J dropped 3; count of bases not matched to a gene: 11. The CDR3: CSVVGRAGGRHTGELFF. The DNA of the CDR3 is TGCAGCGTTGTGGGTCGAGCGGGGGGGCGGCACACCGGGGAGCTGTTTTTT.

This chain connects TRBV6-1 to TRBJ1-5; the D is unclear. V shed 5 bases and J shed 6 bases, with 20 bases lying between them. Germline V gene data show CDR1 as MNHNS and CDR2 as SASEGT. CDR3 length equals 16 residues. The CDR3 sequence: CASSPQSPQPGQPQHF. CDR3 DNA: TGTGCCAGCAGTCCCCAGTCACCCCAACCGGGTCAGCCCCAGCATTTT.